Sequencing of this T cell receptor (beta chain) was carried out in a study of shared clonotypes between healthy human individuals. CDR3 length equals 13 residues. CDR1 is SGHRS, CDR2 YFSETQ, per germline. Trimming took off 1 base at V and 10 bases at J, with 12 bases between the two ends. Profiling relied on immunoSEQ multiplex PCR, and the TCRdb table lists in-frame clones only, not all of them. The top ten clones hold roughly a quarter of a sample with under 120,000 clones, about 67% of them seen once. V gene TRBV5-1 combines with J gene TRBJ2-1; D remains unclear. This receptor was obtained from a woman younger than 45 in good health. Sample: memory CD8+ T cells sorted from blood. Subset described: CD45RO+ cells pooled with CCR7-negative TemRA cells. The DNA of the CDR3 is TGCGCCAGCAGCTTGAACGGATACGGCGAGCAGTTCTTC. Protein sequence: CASSLNGYGEQFF.